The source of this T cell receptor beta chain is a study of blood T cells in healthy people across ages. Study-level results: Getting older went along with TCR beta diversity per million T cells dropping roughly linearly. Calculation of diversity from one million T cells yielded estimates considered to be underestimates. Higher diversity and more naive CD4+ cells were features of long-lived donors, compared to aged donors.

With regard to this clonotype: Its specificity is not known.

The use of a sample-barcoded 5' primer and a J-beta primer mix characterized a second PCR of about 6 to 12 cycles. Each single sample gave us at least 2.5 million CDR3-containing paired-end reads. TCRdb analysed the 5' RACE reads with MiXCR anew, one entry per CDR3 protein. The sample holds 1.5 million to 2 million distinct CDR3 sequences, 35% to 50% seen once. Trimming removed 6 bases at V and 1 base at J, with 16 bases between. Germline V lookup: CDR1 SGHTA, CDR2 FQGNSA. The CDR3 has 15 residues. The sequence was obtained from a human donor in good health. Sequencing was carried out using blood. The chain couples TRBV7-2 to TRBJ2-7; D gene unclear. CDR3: CASSPYQINSYEQYF. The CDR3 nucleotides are TGTGCCAGCAGTCCATACCAAATCAATTCCTACGAGCAGTACTTC.